The 24 T cell receptor beta chains given below trace back to one sample, sequenced in a study of blood T cell repertoires in COVID-19. The table came from immunoSEQ multiplex PCR; TCRdb's copy has only in-frame clones and leaves some out. The sample holds under 350,000 clones, approximately 87% seen once. The sample was peripheral blood. Receptor source: a man between 60 and 75 years old who had recovered from COVID-19.

In this sample, this clone turned up a few times. The V and J genes are TRBV6-5 and TRBJ1-2; TRBD1 matches 9 bases. From germline, CDR1 is MNHEY and CDR2 SVGAGI. This CDR3 spans 15 amino acids. V gave up 10 bases and J gave up 1 base; unmatched junction bases: 10. The CDR3 is CATLRTGDSNYGYTF. The CDR3 nucleotides are TGTGCCACCTTAAGGACAGGGGACAGTAACTATGGCTACACCTTC.

The rearrangement links TRBV5-1 to TRBJ1-2; 7 nucleotides line up with TRBD1. Looked up from germline, CDR1 is SGHRS and CDR2 is YFSETQ. V was pared by 4 bases and J by 4 bases, with 10 bases of the junction left unmatched. The CDR3 is 15 residues long. CDR3 protein: CASSESGTDGYGYTF. In DNA form, the CDR3 reads TGCGCCAGCAGCGAATCCGGGACAGATGGCTATGGCTACACCTTC.

This chain uses TRBV5-5 with TRBJ2-1; D remains unclear. V was clipped by 4 bases and J by 5 bases, with 4 bases between them. The CDR3 totals 11 residues. Germline V lookup: CDR1 SGHKS, CDR2 YYEKEE (reference sequence). CDR3 in amino acids: CASSINNEQFF. The CDR3 coding sequence is TGTGCCAGCAGCATAAACAATGAGCAGTTCTTC. Full variable domain (rest looked up from reference TRBV5-5 and TRBJ2-1): DAGVTQSPTHLIKTRGQQVTLRCSPISGHKSVSWYQQVLGQGPQFIFQYYEKEERGRGNFPDRFSARQFPNYSSELNVNALLLGDSALYLCASSINNEQFFGPGTRLTVL.

The chain couples TRBV9 to TRBJ2-5, with D perhaps TRBD1 (6 bases). The CDR3 totals 15 residues. Between the trimmed V and J ends, which lost 0 bases and 4 bases, there was a span of 13 bases. Germline values: CDR1 SGDLS, CDR2 YYNGEE. CDR3 region: CASSVEQGSRETQYF. For the CDR3, the DNA is TGTGCCAGCAGCGTAGAACAGGGAAGCCGAGAGACCCAGTACTTC.

The genes are TRBV14 and TRBJ2-3; 7 nucleotides agree with TRBD2. The ends lost 2 bases at V and 5 bases at J; junction bases unmatched: 10. The germline V gene has CDR1 SGHDN and CDR2 FVKESK. The CDR3 covers 16 residues. The CDR3 loop is CASSQNPSLAVDTQYF. The CDR3 nucleotides are TGTGCCAGCAGCCAAAACCCGAGCCTAGCGGTAGATACGCAGTATTTT.

The chain joins TRBV6-5 to TRBJ2-3; 11 bases are a match to TRBD2. Per germline, CDR1 MNHEY and CDR2 SVGAGI. Germline trimming cut 0 bases from V and 5 bases from J; bases unmatched to any gene: 1. The CDR3 totals 15 residues. CDR3 sequence reads: CASSYSLAGGDTQYF. Here the CDR3 DNA reads TGTGCCAGCAGTTACTCGCTAGCGGGGGGAGATACGCAGTATTTT.

J is TRBJ2-5 and V is TRBV5-6, with 12 positions matching TRBD2. The CDR3 contains 17 residues. Germline V CDR1 and CDR2: SGHDT, YYEEEE. V shed 3 bases, J shed 4 bases, and the junction held 10 bases outside the gene matches. CDR3 nucleotides: TGTGCCAGCAGCTACACACAGACTAGCGGGGGAACAGAGACCCAGTACTTC. Amino acid sequence: CASSYTQTSGGTETQYF. Drawing the rest from reference TRBV5-6 and TRBJ2-5, the complete variable domain is DAGVTQSPTHLIKTRGQQVTLRCSPKSGHDTVSWYQQALGQGPQFIFQYYEEEERQRGNFPDRFSGHQFPNYSSELNVNALLLGDSALYLCASSYTQTSGGTETQYFGPGTRLLVL.

In DNA, the CDR3 is TGTGCCTGGAAAGGAGCGGTGGGGTGGGGCGAGCAGTACTTC. Protein: CAWKGAVGWGEQYF. The chain couples TRBV30 to TRBJ2-7, with D possibly matching TRBD2 (5 bases). Germline-derived CDR1 and CDR2 are GTSNPN and SVGIG (reference sequence). This CDR3 contains 14 residues. V was pared by 4 bases and J by 6 bases, with 19 bases between.

The gene calls are TRBV5-1 and TRBJ1-2, with D possibly matching TRBD1 (5 bases). The CDR3 length is 13 residues. CDR1 SGHRS and CDR2 YFSETQ come from the germline V gene. V lost 1 base to trimming and J lost 5 bases, with 9 bases between them. The CDR3 DNA sequence: TGCGCCAGCAGCTTGACAGGACAATATGGCTACACCTTC. Protein product: CASSLTGQYGYTF.

The genes are TRBV11-2 and TRBJ1-6, with D possibly being TRBD1 (5 bases). Looked up from germline, CDR1 is SGHAT and CDR2 is FQNNGV. This CDR3 spans 16 amino acids. V was clipped by 0 bases and J by 10 bases, with 16 bases between them. The CDR3 spells CASSLERGRDYSPLHF. CDR3 sequence (DNA): TGTGCCAGCAGCTTAGAAAGAGGGAGGGACTACTCACCCCTCCACTTT.

This chain links TRBV6-5 with TRBJ2-7; D is uncertain. CDR1 is MNHEY and CDR2 is SVGAGI in the germline V gene. V dropped 2 bases and J dropped 3 bases, with 8 bases sitting between them. This CDR3 is 13 amino acids long. The CDR3 sequence is CASSYPGGYEQYF. The CDR3 DNA reads as TGTGCCAGCAGTTACCCCGGCGGCTACGAGCAGTACTTC.

This chain connects TRBV11-2 to TRBJ1-1; possibly TRBD1 for D (6 bases). The CDR3 contains 18 residues. V lost 4 bases and J lost 4, with 25 bases in between. Germline V lookup: CDR1 SGHAT, CDR2 FQNNGV. The CDR3 is CASSSGGAGGWRSTEAFF. The CDR3 DNA reads TGTGCCAGCAGCTCCGGGGGGGCAGGTGGGTGGAGGAGCACTGAAGCTTTCTTT.

DNA of the CDR3: TGTGCCAGCAGTCCGACAGGGCGGAATCAGCCCCAGCATTTT. Amino acids: CASSPTGRNQPQHF. The chain employs TRBV28 and TRBJ1-5, with 7 nucleotides matching TRBD1. CDR3 length: 14 residues. CDR1 and CDR2 from the germline V gene are MDHEN and SYDVKM. V trimming: 5 bases; J trimming: 4 bases; junction bases outside the gene matches: 5.

This clone was seen only once. The chain carries TRBV11-2 and TRBJ2-3; D gene unclear. The V end was cut by 6 bases, the J end by 0 bases, with 10 bases between. The CDR3 totals 14 residues. Per the germline V gene, CDR1 is SGHAT and CDR2 is FQNNGV. The CDR3 sequence is CASSPLRSTDTQYF. CDR3 in DNA: TGTGCCAGCAGTCCGCTCAGGAGCACAGATACGCAGTATTTT.

The CDR3 coding sequence is TGTGCCAGCAGCAAAGGTGATGGACAGGGGGCAATTCAGCCCCAGCATTTT. It is translated as CASSKGDGQGAIQPQHF. The rearrangement joins TRBV7-9 to TRBJ1-5; 11 bases map to TRBD1. The CDR3 consists of 17 residues. The ends lost 5 bases at V and 6 bases at J; junction bases unmatched: 12. From germline, CDR1 is SEHNR and CDR2 FQNEAQ (reference sequence).

The chain has TRBV3-1 (or the pseudogene TRBV3-2) and TRBJ2-1; no definite D call. CDR1 and CDR2 from the germline V gene are LGHDT and YNNKEL (reference sequence). The length of the CDR3 is 13 residues. V gave up 3 bases and J gave up 9 bases, with 12 bases separating them. CDR3 sequence: CASSQRSSSEQFF. The CDR3 DNA follows: TGTGCCAGCAGCCAGAGGTCCTCTTCTGAGCAGTTCTTC.

The chain employs TRBV9 and TRBJ2-2, with D perhaps TRBD1 (5 bases). The CDR3 contains 14 residues. The germline CDR1 and CDR2 sequences are SGDLS and YYNGEE. Trimming removed 7 bases from V and 7 bases from J, with 17 bases in between. The CDR3 DNA is TGTGCCAGCGGGGTGCAGGGTTCTGGCGGGGAGCTGTTTTTT. This gives the protein CASGVQGSGGELFF. The full variable domain, in which reference TRBV9 and TRBJ2-2 provide the parts outside the CDR3, is DSGVTQTPKHLITATGQRVTLRCSPRSGDLSVYWYQQSLDQGLQFLIQYYNGEERAKGNILERFSAQQFPDLHSELNLSSLELGDSALYFCASGVQGSGGELFFGEGSRLTVL.

The chain is built from TRBV5-1 and TRBJ2-1; D may be TRBD2 (6 bases). Germline V gene lookup returns CDR1 SGHRS and CDR2 YFSETQ. The CDR3 contains 15 residues. V lost 5 bases and J lost 4, with 16 bases in between. The CDR3 sequence: CASRGLGALYNEQFF. DNA for the CDR3: TGCGCCAGCAGGGGACTCGGAGCGCTATACAATGAGCAGTTCTTC.

This chain connects TRBV4-1 to TRBJ1-4, with 9 bases that match TRBD1. Unmatched junction bases numbered 7, after V lost 2 bases and J lost 3 bases. CDR1 and CDR2 (germline): MGHRA, YSYEKL. CDR3 length: 17 residues. In nucleotides, the CDR3 is TGCGCCAGCAGCCAATACGACAGGGGGGGAGCTAATGAAAAACTGTTTTTT. This gives the protein CASSQYDRGGANEKLFF.

The J gene is TRBJ2-5, the V gene TRBV27, with D unresolved. The V end lost 6 bases, the J end lost 4 bases, and 15 bases lay between the germline ends. The CDR3 extends over 14 amino acids. The germline gives CDR1 MNHEY, CDR2 SMNVEV (reference sequence). The CDR3 loop reads CASSKTPRGETQYF. CDR3 coding DNA: TGTGCCAGCAGCAAGACCCCGCGCGGAGAGACCCAGTACTTC.

V gene TRBV16 combines with J gene TRBJ2-3, with D unclear. V lost 1 base to trimming and J lost 0 bases, with 11 bases between them. Per germline, CDR1 KGHSY and CDR2 FQNENV. CDR3 size: 16 residues. CDR3 nucleotide sequence: TGTGCCAGCAGCCAATTCAAACAATCTAGCACAGATACGCAGTATTTT. This sequence encodes CASSQFKQSSTDTQYF.

This clone has more than one count but fewer than ten. The chain recombines TRBV5-4 with TRBJ1-2; D perhaps matches TRBD1 (5 bases). Germline V gene sequence: CDR1 SGHNT, CDR2 YYREEE (reference sequence). The CDR3 has 13 residues. The V and J ends lost 5 bases and 6 bases respectively, with 14 bases between them. Here the CDR3 reads CASSSQGIDGYTF. In nucleotides, the CDR3 is TGTGCCAGCAGTTCGCAGGGTATCGATGGCTACACCTTC.

Many counts were recorded for this clone. V gene TRBV20-1 combines with J gene TRBJ1-1, with D maybe TRBD1 (6 bases). This CDR3 spans 13 amino acids. V shed 7 bases and J shed 1 base, with 13 bases lying between them. Germline V gives CDR1 DFQATT, CDR2 SNEGSKA (reference sequence). The CDR3 here is CSVSGTPNTEAFF. The CDR3 nucleotides read TGCAGTGTTAGTGGGACACCGAACACTGAAGCTTTCTTT.

This chain connects TRBV25-1 to TRBJ2-5, with D tentatively TRBD2 (7 bases). The germline V and J ends were trimmed by 2 bases and 9 bases, with 10 bases remaining between them. CDR1 is MGHDK and CDR2 is SYGVNS in the germline V gene. This CDR3 contains 12 residues. CDR3 loop: CASSEVGGPQYF. The CDR3 DNA is TGTGCCAGCAGTGAAGTGGGGGGGCCCCAGTACTTC. Filled out from reference TRBV25-1 and TRBJ2-5, the complete variable domain reads EADIYQTPRYLVIGTGKKITLECSQTMGHDKMYWYQQDPGMELHLIHYSYGVNSTEKGDLSSESTVSRIRTEHFPLTLESARPSHTSQYLCASSEVGGPQYFGPGTRLLVL.